This is a list of T cell receptor beta chains from one sample in a study of early T cells in non-severe SARS-CoV-2 infection. In TCRdb, the 5' RACE reads were re-called with MiXCR into one record per CDR3 protein. The sample records some 96,000 distinct CDR3 sequences, about 13% being singletons. Sequencing was performed on whole blood. Receptors were obtained from an adult who was a healthcare worker with PCR-confirmed SARS-CoV-2 infection or an uninfected control (not recorded which). CDR3s include the opening cysteine and the closing phenylalanine or tryptophan. The order of the fields is CDR3 DNA, CDR3 protein, clone size, J gene, V gene, D gene. The D gene is left open where the match is weak. Clone size is stated in some rows and not others, as once, few, many or a class when expanded.

cdr3_nt: TGTGCCAGCAGCCTATACGGGACAGCGACTGAAGCTTTCTTT
cdr3_aa: CASSLYGTATEAFF
clone_size: few
j_call: TRBJ1-1
v_call: TRBV11-2
d_call: TRBD1

cdr3_nt: TGTGCCAGCTCGGTGGGGGCGGGCACTGAAGCTTTCTTT
cdr3_aa: CASSVGAGTEAFF
clone_size: few
j_call: TRBJ1-1
v_call: TRBV12-3/TRBV12-4
d_call: -

cdr3_nt: TGCGCCAGCAGCTGGCAACCGGGACAGGGTAACTATGGCTACACCTTC
cdr3_aa: CASSWQPGQGNYGYTF
clone_size: -
j_call: TRBJ1-2
v_call: TRBV5-1
d_call: TRBD1

cdr3_nt: TGTGCCAGCAGGCAAGATTGGCGCGGGTCAGGAACCTTC
cdr3_aa: CASRQDWRGSGTF
clone_size: -
j_call: TRBJ1-2
v_call: TRBV14
d_call: -

cdr3_nt: TGTGCCAGCAGCGCTTTCTATGGCTACACCTTC
cdr3_aa: CASSAFYGYTF
clone_size: few
j_call: TRBJ1-2
v_call: TRBV9
d_call: -

cdr3_nt: TGCGCCAGCAGTGACAGGGAGACCTATAATTCACCCCTCCATTTT
cdr3_aa: CASSDRETYNSPLHF
clone_size: many
j_call: TRBJ1-6
v_call: TRBV10-2
d_call: -

cdr3_nt: TGTGCCAGCAGGATCATAGATGAGCAGTTCTTC
cdr3_aa: CASRIIDEQFF
clone_size: many
j_call: TRBJ2-1
v_call: TRBV12-3/TRBV12-4
d_call: -

cdr3_nt: TGCAGTGCTCTATTAGAGGCGGATACGCAGTATTTT
cdr3_aa: CSALLEADTQYF
clone_size: few
j_call: TRBJ2-3
v_call: TRBV20-1
d_call: -

cdr3_nt: TGTGCCAGCAGCTTTACGGATAACTATGGCTACACCTTC
cdr3_aa: CASSFTDNYGYTF
clone_size: -
j_call: TRBJ1-2
v_call: TRBV11-2
d_call: -

cdr3_nt: TGTGCCAGCAGCCAGCGGGAAAAACTGTTTTTT
cdr3_aa: CASSQREKLFF
clone_size: -
j_call: TRBJ1-4
v_call: TRBV3-1
d_call: -

cdr3_nt: TGTGCCAGCAGTAGGGACAGAGGGGGTGTAAATGAGCAGTTCTTC
cdr3_aa: CASSRDRGGVNEQFF
clone_size: many
j_call: TRBJ2-1
v_call: TRBV7-9
d_call: TRBD1

cdr3_nt: TGTGCCAGCAGTTTTCGCCCTCCAAATACGGGCTCCTACAATGAGCAGTTCTTC
cdr3_aa: CASSFRPPNTGSYNEQFF
clone_size: -
j_call: TRBJ2-1
v_call: TRBV12-3/TRBV12-4
d_call: -

cdr3_nt: TGTGCCAGCAGCCTAGGACAGGGGGCGATGTACTTC
cdr3_aa: CASSLGQGAMYF
clone_size: -
j_call: TRBJ2-5
v_call: TRBV27
d_call: TRBD1

cdr3_nt: TGTGCCAGCTCCCCCGACAGGGGGGGCACTGAAGCTTTCTTT
cdr3_aa: CASSPDRGGTEAFF
clone_size: many
j_call: TRBJ1-1
v_call: TRBV18
d_call: TRBD1

cdr3_nt: TGTGCCAGCAGCACACGGGACAGCCCAAACACTGAAGCTTTCTTT
cdr3_aa: CASSTRDSPNTEAFF
clone_size: few
j_call: TRBJ1-1
v_call: TRBV7-8
d_call: TRBD1

cdr3_nt: TGTGCCAGCAGTGCCACTAACACCGGGGAGCTGTTTTTT
cdr3_aa: CASSATNTGELFF
clone_size: -
j_call: TRBJ2-2
v_call: TRBV6-1
d_call: -

cdr3_nt: TGTGCCAGCAGCTTAAGGGGCCAGACCCCCTATGGCTACACCTTC
cdr3_aa: CASSLRGQTPYGYTF
clone_size: -
j_call: TRBJ1-2
v_call: TRBV7-9
d_call: -

cdr3_nt: TGCGCCAGCAGCCAAGATGTGAGCTCTGGAAACACCATATATTTT
cdr3_aa: CASSQDVSSGNTIYF
clone_size: many
j_call: TRBJ1-3
v_call: TRBV4-1
d_call: -

cdr3_nt: TGTGCCAGCCATCGAACGGGTGAGCAGTTCTTC
cdr3_aa: CASHRTGEQFF
clone_size: many
j_call: TRBJ2-1
v_call: TRBV12-3/TRBV12-4
d_call: -

cdr3_nt: TGTGCCAGCAGCCGGGGACCTCTAGGGGCCCAGCATTTT
cdr3_aa: CASSRGPLGAQHF
clone_size: many
j_call: TRBJ1-5
v_call: TRBV12-3/TRBV12-4
d_call: -

cdr3_nt: TGTGCCAGCAGCACCCGGGACAGCGGATCCTATAATTCACCCCTCCACTTT
cdr3_aa: CASSTRDSGSYNSPLHF
clone_size: -
j_call: TRBJ1-6
v_call: TRBV4-2
d_call: TRBD1

cdr3_nt: TGTGCCAGCAGCTTAGTTAGCACCGGCACAGATACGCAGTATTTT
cdr3_aa: CASSLVSTGTDTQYF
clone_size: -
j_call: TRBJ2-3
v_call: TRBV7-2
d_call: -

cdr3_nt: TGTGCCAGCAGCACCCCCCACAGGGGGCTTGACTATGGCTACACCTTC
cdr3_aa: CASSTPHRGLDYGYTF
clone_size: few
j_call: TRBJ1-2
v_call: TRBV5-4
d_call: TRBD1

cdr3_nt: TGTGCCAGCAGTACAGGGACACATAGCAATCAGCCCCAGCATTTT
cdr3_aa: CASSTGTHSNQPQHF
clone_size: -
j_call: TRBJ1-5
v_call: TRBV6-5
d_call: -

cdr3_nt: TGTGCCAGCAGTTCCAGAGACAGGGACTACGAGCAGTACTTC
cdr3_aa: CASSSRDRDYEQYF
clone_size: few
j_call: TRBJ2-7
v_call: TRBV6-2/TRBV6-3
d_call: TRBD1

cdr3_nt: TGTGCCAGCAGCTTAGCTAGGATAGACAATGAGCAGTTCTTC
cdr3_aa: CASSLARIDNEQFF
clone_size: many
j_call: TRBJ2-1
v_call: TRBV11-2
d_call: -

cdr3_nt: TGCGCCAGCAGTACCGGGACTAGCTCATACAATGAGCAGTTCTTC
cdr3_aa: CASSTGTSSYNEQFF
clone_size: few
j_call: TRBJ2-1
v_call: TRBV5-1
d_call: TRBD2

cdr3_nt: TGTGCCAGCAGCCCCACTGAAAACATTCAGTACTTC
cdr3_aa: CASSPTENIQYF
clone_size: few
j_call: TRBJ2-4
v_call: TRBV7-2
d_call: -

cdr3_nt: TGCACCAGCAGCCAAGATACAGGGACTGGAAACACCATATATTTT
cdr3_aa: CTSSQDTGTGNTIYF
clone_size: -
j_call: TRBJ1-3
v_call: TRBV4-3
d_call: -

cdr3_nt: TGTGCCAGCAGCTTAGTTCTGCGGACCGGGGAGCTGTTTTTT
cdr3_aa: CASSLVLRTGELFF
clone_size: few
j_call: TRBJ2-2
v_call: TRBV11-2
d_call: -

cdr3_nt: TGCAGCGTTCCCGGGGGACAGGGGGGAATGTTATCGAGCACTGAAGCTTTCTTT
cdr3_aa: CSVPGGQGGMLSSTEAFF
clone_size: few
j_call: TRBJ1-1
v_call: TRBV29-1
d_call: TRBD1

cdr3_nt: TGTGCCAGCAGTTTGGTAGGGAGTAACACTGAAGCTTTCTTT
cdr3_aa: CASSLVGSNTEAFF
clone_size: -
j_call: TRBJ1-1
v_call: TRBV28
d_call: -

cdr3_nt: TGTGCCAGCAGGGGAATAAGAGGGAATAATCAGCCCCAGCATTTT
cdr3_aa: CASRGIRGNNQPQHF
clone_size: many
j_call: TRBJ1-5
v_call: TRBV28
d_call: -

cdr3_nt: TGTGCCAGCTCGGCAGGCCTGATCGACACCGGGGAGCTGTTTTTT
cdr3_aa: CASSAGLIDTGELFF
clone_size: many
j_call: TRBJ2-2
v_call: TRBV18
d_call: -

cdr3_nt: TGCAGTGCTAGGCAGGTCGCCAGGGGGCCCGAATCAGTGTTCTTC
cdr3_aa: CSARQVARGPESVFF
clone_size: many
j_call: TRBJ2-1
v_call: TRBV20-1
d_call: TRBD1

cdr3_nt: TGTGCCAGCAGCCCCTGGGACAGGTCCGGCGATACGCAGTATTTT
cdr3_aa: CASSPWDRSGDTQYF
clone_size: few
j_call: TRBJ2-3
v_call: TRBV7-9
d_call: TRBD1

cdr3_nt: TGTGCCACCCGGCAGGGCGGCACCGGGGAGCTGTTTTTT
cdr3_aa: CATRQGGTGELFF
clone_size: many
j_call: TRBJ2-2
v_call: TRBV24-1
d_call: -

cdr3_nt: TGTGCCAGCAGCCCCGCGAGGGGTGGCTATGGCTACACCTTC
cdr3_aa: CASSPARGGYGYTF
clone_size: -
j_call: TRBJ1-2
v_call: TRBV7-2
d_call: -

cdr3_nt: TGTGCCAGCAACCCGACAGGGGGGAACACTGAAGCTTTCTTT
cdr3_aa: CASNPTGGNTEAFF
clone_size: many
j_call: TRBJ1-1
v_call: TRBV19
d_call: TRBD1

cdr3_nt: TGTGCCAGCAGCTTAGTTCAGAACACTGAAGCTTTCTTT
cdr3_aa: CASSLVQNTEAFF
clone_size: -
j_call: TRBJ1-1
v_call: TRBV7-9
d_call: -

cdr3_nt: TGTGCCAGCAGCCCACTTGGCTCCGGGGAGCTGTTTTTT
cdr3_aa: CASSPLGSGELFF
clone_size: many
j_call: TRBJ2-2
v_call: TRBV11-2
d_call: -

cdr3_nt: TGTGCCAGCAGCCCCCCTAGAGGCTCCTATGGCTTCACCTTC
cdr3_aa: CASSPPRGSYGFTF
clone_size: -
j_call: TRBJ1-2
v_call: TRBV5-6
d_call: -

cdr3_nt: TGTGCCAGCAGCTTTGGGGTAGTGGGTTCACCCCTCCACTTT
cdr3_aa: CASSFGVVGSPLHF
clone_size: few
j_call: TRBJ1-6
v_call: TRBV7-2
d_call: -

cdr3_nt: TGCAGTGCCGACAGGTTGGGCGAGCAGTACTTC
cdr3_aa: CSADRLGEQYF
clone_size: few
j_call: TRBJ2-7
v_call: TRBV20-1
d_call: -

cdr3_nt: TGTGCCAGCAGTGAAGGCGGGACAGGGCTTGGCTACACCTTC
cdr3_aa: CASSEGGTGLGYTF
clone_size: -
j_call: TRBJ1-2
v_call: TRBV6-1
d_call: TRBD1

cdr3_nt: TGCGCCAGCAGCCGGGATATAGGTGCAACTAATGAAAATCTGTTTTTT
cdr3_aa: CASSRDIGATNENLFF
clone_size: -
j_call: TRBJ1-4
v_call: TRBV5-1
d_call: -

cdr3_nt: TGTGCCAGCAGTCGTGGACAGGGGGCCGCTGAAGCTTTCTTT
cdr3_aa: CASSRGQGAAEAFF
clone_size: many
j_call: TRBJ1-1
v_call: TRBV6-5
d_call: TRBD1

cdr3_nt: TGTGCCAGCGGAGGGGACAGGGTGATGAATGAGCAGTTCTTC
cdr3_aa: CASGGDRVMNEQFF
clone_size: many
j_call: TRBJ2-1
v_call: TRBV3-1
d_call: TRBD1

cdr3_nt: TGTGCCAGCAGCTTAGCAGTCTCTGGGGCCAACGTCCTGACTTTC
cdr3_aa: CASSLAVSGANVLTF
clone_size: many
j_call: TRBJ2-6
v_call: TRBV7-8
d_call: -

cdr3_nt: TGCAGTGCTAGTATGGGCACAGGGGCCGTTGACACTGAAGCTTTCTTT
cdr3_aa: CSASMGTGAVDTEAFF
clone_size: few
j_call: TRBJ1-1
v_call: TRBV20-1
d_call: TRBD1

cdr3_nt: TGTGCCAGCAGCGGGGTGTCCTACAATGAGCAGTTCTTC
cdr3_aa: CASSGVSYNEQFF
clone_size: few
j_call: TRBJ2-1
v_call: TRBV5-5
d_call: -

cdr3_nt: TGTGCCAGCAGCCCCTGGGTAGCGGGGGGGCCTAGAGAGCAGTACTTC
cdr3_aa: CASSPWVAGGPREQYF
clone_size: -
j_call: TRBJ2-7
v_call: TRBV11-2
d_call: TRBD2

cdr3_nt: TGTGCCAGCAGCTTATCGGCGGGGGAATGGAGTGAGCAGTTCTTC
cdr3_aa: CASSLSAGEWSEQFF
clone_size: many
j_call: TRBJ2-1
v_call: TRBV11-3
d_call: TRBD2

cdr3_nt: TGTGCCAGCAGCTTTTATGCAGGGGACACTGAAGCTTTCTTT
cdr3_aa: CASSFYAGDTEAFF
clone_size: many
j_call: TRBJ1-1
v_call: TRBV7-2
d_call: -

cdr3_nt: TGTGCCAGCAGTCACGGGACTTCTAGCACAGATACGCAGTATTTT
cdr3_aa: CASSHGTSSTDTQYF
clone_size: -
j_call: TRBJ2-3
v_call: TRBV5-6
d_call: -

cdr3_nt: TGTGCCAGCAGTCGGGGAAACAATCAGCCCCAGCATTTT
cdr3_aa: CASSRGNNQPQHF
clone_size: few
j_call: TRBJ1-5
v_call: TRBV6-2/TRBV6-3
d_call: -

cdr3_nt: TGTGCCAGCAGTGATGGGCAGGGGGGGACAGATACGCAGTATTTT
cdr3_aa: CASSDGQGGTDTQYF
clone_size: few
j_call: TRBJ2-3
v_call: TRBV25-1
d_call: -

cdr3_nt: TGTGCCAGCAGCTTAGAAGCGGGGGCTTACAATGAGCAGTTCTTC
cdr3_aa: CASSLEAGAYNEQFF
clone_size: many
j_call: TRBJ2-1
v_call: TRBV7-2
d_call: TRBD2

cdr3_nt: TGTGCCAGCAGCTTTGCGGGGGGCGCGCAGTATTTT
cdr3_aa: CASSFAGGAQYF
clone_size: many
j_call: TRBJ2-3
v_call: TRBV7-9
d_call: TRBD2